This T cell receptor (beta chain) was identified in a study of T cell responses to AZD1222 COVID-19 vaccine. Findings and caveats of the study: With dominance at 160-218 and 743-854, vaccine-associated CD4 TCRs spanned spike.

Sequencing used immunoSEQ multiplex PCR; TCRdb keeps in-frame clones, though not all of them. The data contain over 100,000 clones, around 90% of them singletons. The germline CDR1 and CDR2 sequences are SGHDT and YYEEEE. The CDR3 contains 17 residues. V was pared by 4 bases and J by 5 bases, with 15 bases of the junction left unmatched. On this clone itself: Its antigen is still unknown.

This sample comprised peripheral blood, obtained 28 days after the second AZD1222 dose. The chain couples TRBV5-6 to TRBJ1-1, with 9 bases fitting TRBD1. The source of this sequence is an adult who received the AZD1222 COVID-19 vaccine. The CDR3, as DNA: TGTGCCAGCAGCCTAGCCGGGACAGGGATTAAGATAACTGAAGCTTTCTTT. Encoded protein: CASSLAGTGIKITEAFF.